A selection of T cell receptor beta chains follows, all from one sample in a study of blood T cell repertoires in COVID-19. Some clones are missing from TCRdb's copy, which holds only in-frame ones; the method was immunoSEQ multiplex PCR. There are about 160,000 clones in the sample; 70% to 85% occur only once, and 22% lies in the top ten. The sample taken for sequencing was peripheral blood. Receptor source: a woman aged 80 or over with acute or convalescent COVID-19. Both conserved end residues are part of each CDR3. D genes are given only for firm matches. Part of the rows lack a size; the others show once, few, many or a class for expanded clones.

j_call: TRBJ1-2; clone_size: .; d_call: .; v_call: TRBV12-3/TRBV12-4; cdr3_nt: TGTGCCAGCAGTTTGGGGCAGGGCTATGGCTACACCTTC; cdr3_aa: CASSLGQGYGYTF
j_call: TRBJ2-1; clone_size: .; d_call: .; v_call: TRBV4-2; cdr3_nt: TGTGCCAGCAGCCAACTTGATAGGGGTACCTACAATGAGCAGTTCTTC; cdr3_aa: CASSQLDRGTYNEQFF
j_call: TRBJ2-5; clone_size: .; d_call: TRBD1; v_call: TRBV29-1; cdr3_nt: TGCAGCGTGGATGACAGGGGATTCGGCGAGACCCAGTACTTC; cdr3_aa: CSVDDRGFGETQYF
j_call: TRBJ1-4; clone_size: .; d_call: TRBD1; v_call: TRBV5-1; cdr3_nt: TGCGCCAGCAGCATGACAGGGGGGAATGAAAAACTGTTTTTT; cdr3_aa: CASSMTGGNEKLFF
j_call: TRBJ2-5; clone_size: .; d_call: TRBD1; v_call: TRBV5-1; cdr3_nt: TGCGCCAGCAGCGCTGGGACAGGGGGCTTCCAAGCTGAGACCCAGTACTTC; cdr3_aa: CASSAGTGGFQAETQYF
j_call: TRBJ2-2; clone_size: few; d_call: .; v_call: TRBV19; cdr3_nt: TGTGCCAGTAGTACAGGGACGAACACCGGGGAGCTGTTTTTT; cdr3_aa: CASSTGTNTGELFF
j_call: TRBJ1-1; clone_size: .; d_call: TRBD1; v_call: TRBV5-1; cdr3_nt: TGCGCCAGCAGCCCTGACGGGACAGGGGGGGACACTGAAGCTTTCTTT; cdr3_aa: CASSPDGTGGDTEAFF
j_call: TRBJ1-5; clone_size: .; d_call: .; v_call: TRBV2; cdr3_nt: TGTGCCAGCAGTAAGGGACAATCAAACCAGCCCCAGCATTTT; cdr3_aa: CASSKGQSNQPQHF
j_call: TRBJ1-2; clone_size: .; d_call: .; v_call: TRBV30; cdr3_nt: TGTGCCTGGAGTGTTAAACAGGGCGGCGGCTACACCTTC; cdr3_aa: CAWSVKQGGGYTF
j_call: TRBJ1-2; clone_size: .; d_call: .; v_call: TRBV15; cdr3_nt: TGTGCCACCAGCAGAGACCGACGGACAGACGGCTACACCTTC; cdr3_aa: CATSRDRRTDGYTF
j_call: TRBJ1-2; clone_size: .; d_call: .; v_call: TRBV19; cdr3_nt: TGTGCCAGTAACCCTAACCCTACAGGGTCCTATGGCTACACCTTC; cdr3_aa: CASNPNPTGSYGYTF
j_call: TRBJ2-7; clone_size: once; d_call: TRBD1; v_call: TRBV28; cdr3_nt: TGTGCCAGCAGTATATCGGGACAGCTAACCTACGAGCAGTACTTC; cdr3_aa: CASSISGQLTYEQYF